Each of the 29 T cell receptor beta chains below was sequenced from the same sample in a study of shared clonotypes between healthy human individuals. This table comes from immunoSEQ multiplex PCR, and its TCRdb copy is limited to in-frame clones, with some not included. The sample carries around 600,000 clones, about 98% recorded once. CD8 cells regarded as naive lacked CD45RO, were positively chosen for CCR7, and omitted terminally differentiated effector memory CD45RA+ cells. The material sequenced was naive CD8+ T cells sorted from blood. Receptor source: a young man in good health.

V is TRBV5-5 and J is TRBJ2-7; TRBD2 matches 7 bases. The CDR3 is 13 residues long. Germline CDR1 and CDR2: SGHKS and YYEKEE (reference sequence). The trim removed 4 bases at V and 2 bases at J, leaving 3 bases unmatched. The CDR3 sequence: CASSTSVTYEQYF. DNA for the CDR3: TGTGCCAGCAGCACTAGCGTCACCTACGAGCAGTACTTC.

The chain has TRBV27 and TRBJ1-2; D might be TRBD1 (5 bases). V lost 6 bases to trimming and J lost 6 bases, with 17 bases between them. The CDR3 length is 14 residues. Per germline, CDR1 MNHEY and CDR2 SMNVEV (reference sequence). The CDR3 region is CASRSLTELNGYTF. CDR3 bases: TGTGCCAGCAGGAGCTTGACAGAACTAAATGGCTACACCTTC.

The chain is built from TRBV29-1 and TRBJ2-7, with 8 bases lining up with TRBD1. The CDR3 consists of 13 residues. With V trimmed by 2 bases and J by 4 bases, 4 bases remained unmatched. CDR1 is SQVTM, CDR2 ANQGSEA, per germline. The CDR3 DNA reads as TGCAGCGTTGAAACCGGACAGGGTTACGAGCAGTACTTC. Its translation: CSVETGQGYEQYF.

The rearrangement uses TRBV10-2 and TRBJ2-7; D not certain. The germline V gene encodes CDR1 WSHSY and CDR2 SAAADI. Trimming removed 6 bases from V and 4 bases from J, with 7 bases in between. The CDR3 spans 11 residues. In DNA form, the CDR3 reads TGCGCCAGCAGGGATGAATACGAGCAGTACTTC. Its translation: CASRDEYEQYF.

V gene TRBV27 combines with J gene TRBJ2-2; no firm D call. Trimming left V 4 bases short and J 7 bases short, with 10 bases between. Germline V CDR1 and CDR2: MNHEY, SMNVEV (reference sequence). The CDR3 totals 13 residues. The CDR3 sequence is CASSSLGNGELFF. The CDR3 DNA follows: TGTGCCAGCAGTTCGTTGGGGAACGGGGAGCTGTTTTTT.

The chain has TRBV30 and TRBJ2-7, with a possible D match to TRBD1 (5 bases). CDR1 is GTSNPN and CDR2 is SVGIG in the germline V gene (reference sequence). V shed 0 bases and J shed 5 bases, with 8 bases lying between them. This CDR3 region has 12 residues. This CDR3 is CAWSVEGDEQYF. CDR3 bases: TGTGCCTGGAGTGTGGAAGGGGACGAGCAGTACTTC. Using reference TRBV30 and TRBJ2-7 for the parts outside the CDR3, the full variable domain is SQTIHQWPATLVQPVGSPLSLECTVEGTSNPNLYWYRQAAGRGLQLLFYSVGIGQISSEVPQNLSASRPQDRQFILSSKKLLLSDSGFYLCAWSVEGDEQYFGPGTRLTVT.

In its sample, this clone was seen once. This chain uses TRBV2 with TRBJ1-2; 7 bases map to TRBD1. The CDR3 is 14 amino acids. Trimming took 7 bases from V and 3 from J; bases not matched to a gene: 8. The germline CDR1 and CDR2 sequences are SNHLY and FYNNEI. CDR3 region: CASNRGGADYGYTF. Here the CDR3 DNA reads TGTGCCAGCAATAGAGGGGGCGCAGACTATGGCTACACCTTC.

This chain uses TRBV9 with TRBJ1-1; D is unclear. This CDR3 spans 15 amino acids. In germline, CDR1 is SGDLS, CDR2 YYNGEE. V was clipped by 3 bases and J by 2 bases, with 14 bases between them. The CDR3: CASSGELLGNTEAFF. As DNA, the CDR3 is TGTGCCAGCAGCGGGGAGTTGTTAGGAAACACTGAAGCTTTCTTT.

For the CDR3, the DNA is TGCGCCAGCAGCCAAGATTTTAGCGGTGGGGCGACCGGGGAGCTGTTTTTT. This translates into CASSQDFSGGATGELFF. V and J are TRBV4-3 and TRBJ2-2, with a weak D call TRBD2 (6 bases). CDR1 is LGHNA, CDR2 YSLEER, per germline. V was trimmed by 0 bases and J by 5 bases, leaving 16 bases between them. The CDR3 is 17 residues long.

The V gene is TRBV28, the J gene TRBJ1-5; 7 bases are shared with TRBD1. The germline gives CDR1 MDHEN, CDR2 SYDVKM. This CDR3 comprises 15 residues. The junction had 11 bases not matched to a gene; V was cut back by 6 bases and J by 6 bases. CDR3 sequence: CASRHTGVGAQPQHF. In nucleotides, the CDR3 is TGTGCCAGCAGGCATACAGGGGTTGGTGCTCAGCCCCAGCATTTT.

A single count supports this clone. This chain joins TRBV5-1 and TRBJ2-1; D may match TRBD1 or TRBD2 (5 bases each). Germline values: CDR1 SGHRS, CDR2 YFSETQ. V lost 1 base and J lost 6, with 8 bases in between. The CDR3 is 13 amino acids. CDR3 nucleotide sequence: TGCGCCAGCAGCTTGCGGGGCCCCAATGAGCAGTTCTTC. This sequence encodes CASSLRGPNEQFF.

The chain carries TRBV12-5 and TRBJ2-5, with D possibly matching TRBD1 (6 bases). V was clipped by 1 base and J by 2 bases, with 11 bases between them. Per germline, CDR1 LGHNT and CDR2 FRNRAP. CDR3 length: 15 amino acids. CDR3 sequence: CASGLGHRDQETQYF. CDR3 nucleotides: TGTGCTAGTGGTTTGGGCCACAGGGATCAAGAGACCCAGTACTTC.

This clone was seen a single time. The CDR3 loop is CASSPEGGAEQYF. Here the CDR3 DNA reads TGTGCCAGCAGTCCGGAGGGGGGAGCCGAGCAGTACTTC. V gene TRBV9 combines with J gene TRBJ2-7; D might be TRBD1 or TRBD2, each matching 6 bases. Germline assignment: CDR1 SGDLS and CDR2 YYNGEE. This CDR3 is built from 13 residues. Trimming took 5 bases from V and 6 from J, leaving 15 bases between them. The full variable domain, completed using reference TRBV9 and TRBJ2-7, is DSGVTQTPKHLITATGQRVTLRCSPRSGDLSVYWYQQSLDQGLQFLIQYYNGEERAKGNILERFSAQQFPDLHSELNLSSLELGDSALYFCASSPEGGAEQYFGPGTRLTVT.

About this clone: Other nucleotide sequences from this sample produce the same CDR3. This chain links TRBV18 with TRBJ2-7; D unclear. V dropped 2 bases and J dropped 7 bases, with 6 bases sitting between them. Looked up from germline, CDR1 is KGHSH and CDR2 is LQKENI. The CDR3 has 11 residues. In nucleotides, the CDR3 is TGTGCCAGCTCACCAGGGGTTGAGCAGTACTTC. Encoded protein: CASSPGVEQYF.

This chain joins TRBV27 and TRBJ2-1, with 10 bases aligning to TRBD1. J gave up 2 bases and V 4 bases, and 2 bases lay outside the gene matches. The germline CDR1 and CDR2 sequences are MNHEY and SMNVEV (reference sequence). There are 15 residues in the CDR3. CDR3 in amino acids: CASSSGQGAYNEQFF. CDR3 in DNA: TGTGCCAGCAGTTCCGGACAGGGGGCCTACAATGAGCAGTTCTTC.

The chain joins TRBV11-2 to TRBJ2-5; 8 bases fit TRBD2. The germline V gene encodes CDR1 SGHAT and CDR2 FQNNGV. V was pared by 8 bases and J by 5 bases, with 7 bases of the junction left unmatched. The CDR3 has 13 residues. CDR3: CASGSGLEETQYF. The CDR3 DNA follows: TGTGCCAGCGGCTCGGGACTAGAGGAGACCCAGTACTTC.

The chain is built from TRBV5-4 and TRBJ2-1, with 9 bases matching TRBD2. This CDR3 region has 15 residues. The trim removed 4 bases at V and 3 bases at J, leaving 5 bases unmatched. Germline CDR1 is SGHNT and CDR2 is YYREEE (reference sequence). CDR3 in DNA: TGTGCCAGCAGCCCGGTAGCGGGGGACTACAATGAGCAGTTCTTC. It yields the protein CASSPVAGDYNEQFF.

This clone showed up just once. The chain links TRBV5-4 to TRBJ2-1; a possible D gene is TRBD2 (5 bases). CDR1 SGHNT and CDR2 YYREEE come from the germline V gene (reference sequence). This CDR3 spans 13 amino acids. Trimming removed 2 bases from V and 7 bases from J, with 10 bases in between. The CDR3 nucleotides are TGTGCCAGCAGCTTAGCGGAGAGTAATGAGCAGTTCTTC. Amino acids: CASSLAESNEQFF.

The chain couples TRBV19 to TRBJ2-7; 8 positions agree with TRBD2. CDR1 LNHDA and CDR2 SQIVND come from the germline V gene (reference sequence). V shed 8 bases and J 2 bases; nucleotides not matched to a gene: 8. The CDR3 covers 14 residues. The CDR3 DNA reads as TGTGCCAGTGCTTGGACTAGCCACACCTACGAGCAGTACTTC. Amino acid sequence: CASAWTSHTYEQYF.

In the case of this clone: Other DNA sequences within the sample encode an identical CDR3. The rearrangement links TRBV27 to TRBJ2-7, with 8 bases identical to TRBD2. V dropped 3 bases and J dropped 0; count of bases not matched to a gene: 4. CDR3 length: 15 amino acids. Germline V gives CDR1 MNHEY, CDR2 SMNVEV (reference sequence). CDR3: CASSFFSGASYEQYF. In DNA form, the CDR3 reads TGTGCCAGCAGTTTCTTTAGCGGGGCCTCCTACGAGCAGTACTTC.

V is TRBV11-2 and J is TRBJ2-1; TRBD1 is a possible D gene (5 bases). The CDR3 is made up of 15 amino acids. The germline V gene has CDR1 SGHAT and CDR2 FQNNGV. V lost 6 bases, J lost 7 bases, and 19 bases lay in between. This chain's CDR3 is CASSLQVALLNEQFF. The CDR3 bases are TGTGCCAGCAGTTTACAGGTGGCTCTGTTAAATGAGCAGTTCTTC.

The gene calls are TRBV11-2 and TRBJ2-7, with D perhaps TRBD1 (5 bases). The V gene lost 1 base and the J gene lost 5 bases, with 15 bases spanning the gap. The CDR3 loop spans 15 amino acids. Per the germline V gene, CDR1 is SGHAT and CDR2 is FQNNGV. The CDR3 spells CASSLARPGSHEQYF. CDR3 nucleotides: TGTGCCAGCAGCTTAGCGCGCCCAGGGTCCCACGAGCAGTACTTC.

Comments on this clone: At one boundary the junction diverges from the germline segment, which might be a read error. This rearrangement joins TRBV7-7 to TRBJ1-5; perhaps TRBD1 as D (6 bases). From germline, CDR1 is SSHAT and CDR2 FNYEAQ (reference sequence). The CDR3 consists of 16 residues. CDR3 nucleotides: TGTGCTAGCAGCTTTGGGGGCCGTTATAGCAATCAGCCCCAGCATTTT. Its translation is CASSFGGRYSNQPQHF. The full variable domain, completed using reference TRBV7-7 and TRBJ1-5, is GAGVSQSPRYKVTKRGQDVTLRCDPISSHATLYWYQQALGQGPEFLTYFNYEAQPDKSGLPSDRFSAERPEGSISTLTIQRTEQRDSAMYRCASSFGGRYSNQPQHFGDGTRLSIL.

The CDR3 nucleotides read TGTGCCAGCAGCTCGGGGACTAGCGGGTGGGATACGCAGTATTTT. Translating gives CASSSGTSGWDTQYF. V and J are TRBV13 and TRBJ2-3; TRBD2 aligns across 12 bases. Looked up from germline, CDR1 is PRHDT and CDR2 is FYEKMQ (reference sequence). V gave up 4 bases and J gave up 6 bases; unmatched junction bases: 5. This CDR3 spans 15 amino acids.

The chain has TRBV7-9 and TRBJ2-2; a weak D match, TRBD1 (6 bases). The CDR3 is 16 residues long. V was clipped by 1 base and J by 6 bases, with 15 bases between them. Germline assignment: CDR1 SEHNR and CDR2 FQNEAQ (reference sequence). This CDR3 reads CASSLVTPGDAGELFF. CDR3 DNA sequence: TGTGCCAGCAGCTTAGTAACGCCAGGGGACGCCGGGGAGCTGTTTTTT.

The chain joins TRBV5-7 to TRBJ2-1; a possible D gene is TRBD2 (6 bases). TRBV5-7 is an open reading frame whose function is uncertain. The CDR3 length is 14 residues. V lost 1 base and J lost 8, with 13 bases in between. CDR3 region: CASSLTLAKDEQFF. The CDR3 DNA follows: TGTGCCAGCAGCTTGACTCTAGCGAAGGATGAGCAGTTCTTC.

The CDR3 spells CASSFSAVGRGSHEQYF. The CDR3 bases are TGTGCCAGCAGCTTTTCGGCTGTTGGCAGGGGGTCCCACGAGCAGTACTTC. This sequence joins TRBV7-9 and TRBJ2-7; 7 nucleotides match TRBD1. Unmatched junction bases numbered 16, after V lost 3 bases and J lost 5 bases. The CDR3 extends over 17 amino acids. Looked up from germline, CDR1 is SEHNR and CDR2 is FQNEAQ (reference sequence).

This rearrangement joins TRBV11-3 to TRBJ2-5; TRBD1 matches 8 bases. V trimming: 1 base; J trimming: 3 bases; junction bases outside the gene matches: 4. The CDR3 is 15 residues long. From germline, CDR1 is SGHNT and CDR2 YENEEA. CDR3: CASSLAGQAEETQYF. For the CDR3, the DNA is TGTGCCAGCAGCTTAGCGGGACAGGCGGAAGAGACCCAGTACTTC.

The V gene is TRBV18, the J gene TRBJ2-7; D uncertain. Germline-derived CDR1 and CDR2 are KGHSH and LQKENI. This CDR3 region has 14 residues. With 0 bases removed from V and 2 bases from J, the gap between germline ends came to 8 bases. CDR3 bases: TGTGCCAGCTCACCACCAAGCTCGGCCTACGAGCAGTACTTC. This gives the protein CASSPPSSAYEQYF. Drawing the rest from reference TRBV18 and TRBJ2-7, the complete variable domain is NAGVMQNPRHLVRRRGQEARLRCSPMKGHSHVYWYRQLPEEGLKFMVYLQKENIIDESGMPKERFSAEFPKEGPSILRIQQVVRGDSAAYFCASSPPSSAYEQYFGPGTRLTVT.